Here is one T cell receptor (beta chain) with its context. These data originate in a study of blood T cell repertoires in COVID-19. Libraries were prepared by immunoSEQ multiplex PCR; TCRdb keeps only in-frame clonotypes and omits some of them. The sample includes approximately 200,000 clones, approximately 81% of them seen just once. The germline CDR1 and CDR2 sequences are MDHEN and SYDVKM. This CDR3 contains 14 residues. V lost 8 bases and J 0 bases, leaving 14 bases between the germline ends. The chain has TRBV28 and TRBJ2-7; D gene ambiguous. The sequenced sample was PBMCs or T cells enriched from blood (not recorded which). The receptor was isolated from a man between 40 and 49 years old who had recovered from COVID-19. The CDR3 spells CASRSRQSSYEQYF. The CDR3 nucleotides read TGTGCCAGCCGCAGCAGGCAGTCCTCCTACGAGCAGTACTTC.